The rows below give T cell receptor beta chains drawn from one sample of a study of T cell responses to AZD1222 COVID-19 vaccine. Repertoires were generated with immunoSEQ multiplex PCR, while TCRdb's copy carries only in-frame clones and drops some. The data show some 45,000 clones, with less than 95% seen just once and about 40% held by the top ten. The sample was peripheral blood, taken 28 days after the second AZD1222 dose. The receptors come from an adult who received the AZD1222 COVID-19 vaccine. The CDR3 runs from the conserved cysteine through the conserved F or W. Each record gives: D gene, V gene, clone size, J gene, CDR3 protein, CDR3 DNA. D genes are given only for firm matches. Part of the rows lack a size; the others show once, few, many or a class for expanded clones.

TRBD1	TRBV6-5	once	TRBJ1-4	CASSFGGQGSEKLFF	TGTGCCAGCAGTTTCGGAGGACAGGGCTCTGAAAAACTGTTTTTT
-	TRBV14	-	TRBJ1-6	CASSQEQKYSPLHF	TGTGCCAGCAGCCAAGAACAGAAATATTCACCCCTCCACTTT
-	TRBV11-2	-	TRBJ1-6	CASRASYNSPLHF	TGTGCCAGTCGTGCCTCCTATAATTCACCCCTCCACTTT
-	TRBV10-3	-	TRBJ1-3	CAISDPTSQGVHF	TGTGCCATCAGTGATCCCACATCCCAGGGCGTGCATTTT
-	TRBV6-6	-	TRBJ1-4	CASSRPQGIATNEKLFF	TGTGCCAGCAGTCGACCGCAGGGCATTGCAACTAATGAAAAACTGTTTTTT
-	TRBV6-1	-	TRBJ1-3	CASSEATRSGNTIYF	TGTGCCAGCAGTGAAGCTACCAGATCTGGAAACACCATATATTTT
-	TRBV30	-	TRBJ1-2	CAWSVGGIYGYTF	TGTGCCTGGAGTGTAGGAGGGATCTATGGCTACACCTTC
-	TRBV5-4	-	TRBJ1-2	CASSGDPPNYGYTF	TGTGCCAGCAGCGGGGACCCACCTAACTATGGCTACACCTTC
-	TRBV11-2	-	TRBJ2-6	CASSLDEQVAGANVLTF	TGTGCCAGCAGCTTAGATGAGCAGGTTGCTGGGGCCAACGTCCTGACTTTC
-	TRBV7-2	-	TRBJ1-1	CASSLAGVPEAFF	TGTGCCAGCAGCTTAGCAGGGGTTCCCGAAGCTTTCTTT
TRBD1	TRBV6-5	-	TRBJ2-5	CASSTGQVPETQYF	TGTGCCAGCAGCACTGGACAGGTTCCGGAGACCCAGTACTTC
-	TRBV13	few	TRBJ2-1	CASSLISIEPRTIRYNEQFF	TGTGCCAGCAGCCTAATTAGCATCGAACCCCGGACTATTCGGTACAATGAGCAGTTCTTC
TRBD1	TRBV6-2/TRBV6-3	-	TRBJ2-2	CASSTRQGTNTGELFF	TGTGCCAGCAGTACAAGACAGGGGACTAACACCGGGGAGCTGTTTTTT
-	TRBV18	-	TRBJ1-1	CASSSLGGEYYTEAFF	TGTGCCAGCTCAAGCCTAGGGGGGGAATACTACACTGAAGCTTTCTTT
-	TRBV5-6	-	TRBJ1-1	CASSLPSGVSTEAFF	TGTGCCAGCAGCTTGCCGTCGGGGGTCTCAACTGAAGCTTTCTTT
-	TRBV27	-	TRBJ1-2	CASSLQGTYDSGYTF	TGTGCCAGCAGTTTACAGGGGACATACGACTCTGGCTACACCTTC
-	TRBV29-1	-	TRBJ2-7	CSVGGQPYEQYF	TGCAGCGTCGGGGGACAGCCCTACGAGCAGTACTTC
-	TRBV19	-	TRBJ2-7	CASSVHSGGGTYEQYF	TGTGCCAGTAGTGTCCACTCCGGTGGGGGAACCTACGAGCAGTACTTC
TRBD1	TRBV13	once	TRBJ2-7	CASSFRTGGKDEQYF	TGTGCCAGCAGTTTCCGGACAGGGGGGAAGGACGAGCAGTACTTC
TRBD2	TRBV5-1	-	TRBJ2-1	CASSGRASGGDEQFF	TGCGCCAGCAGCGGGCGGGCTAGCGGGGGTGATGAGCAGTTCTTC
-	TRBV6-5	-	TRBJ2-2	CASNYRARGTGELFF	TGTGCCAGCAATTACAGGGCCAGGGGCACCGGGGAGCTGTTTTTT
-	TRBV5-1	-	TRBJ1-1	CASSLGPGSETEAFF	TGCGCCAGCAGCTTGGGGCCAGGGAGTGAAACTGAAGCTTTCTTT
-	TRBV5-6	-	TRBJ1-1	CASSLSPVLNTEAFF	TGTGCCAGCAGCTTGTCACCGGTGTTGAACACTGAAGCTTTCTTT
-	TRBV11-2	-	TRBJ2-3	CASSLGVGGTQYF	TGTGCCAGCAGCTTAGGGGTCGGCGGTACGCAGTATTTT
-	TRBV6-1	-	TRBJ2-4	CASSEANSGGIAKNIQYF	TGTGCCAGCAGTGAGGCCAACTCAGGGGGGATAGCCAAAAACATTCAGTACTTC
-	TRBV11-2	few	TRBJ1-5	CASSLQGNSNQPQHF	TGTGCCAGCAGCTTACAGGGGAATAGCAATCAGCCCCAGCATTTT
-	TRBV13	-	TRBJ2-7	CASSARGLGEQYF	TGTGCCAGCAGCGCAAGGGGTTTAGGCGAGCAGTACTTC
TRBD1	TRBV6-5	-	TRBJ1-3	CASRGQGGNTIYF	TGTGCCAGCAGAGGACAGGGAGGAAACACCATATATTTT
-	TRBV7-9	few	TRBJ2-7	CASSLGGGPYEQYF	TGTGCCAGCAGCTTAGGAGGGGGTCCCTACGAGCAGTACTTC
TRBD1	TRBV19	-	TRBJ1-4	CASSTQGAFSVELFF	TGTGCCAGTAGTACGCAGGGGGCGTTTAGTGTGGAACTGTTTTTT
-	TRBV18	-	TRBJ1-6	CASSLGRGNNSPLHF	TGTGCCAGCTCGCTTGGACGAGGCAATAATTCACCCCTCCACTTT
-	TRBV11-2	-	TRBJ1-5	CASSLDLGDQPQHF	TGTGCCAGCAGCTTAGATTTGGGGGATCAGCCCCAGCATTTT
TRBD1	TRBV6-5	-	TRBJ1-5	CASMRDRYQPQHF	TGTGCCAGCATGCGGGACAGATATCAGCCCCAGCATTTT
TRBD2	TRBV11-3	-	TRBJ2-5	CASSSGGSGEETQYF	TGTGCCAGCAGCTCGGGGGGTAGCGGGGAAGAGACCCAGTACTTC
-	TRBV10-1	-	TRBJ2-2	CASSVLAGGELFF	TGCGCCAGCAGTGTCCTCGCGGGCGGGGAGCTGTTTTTT
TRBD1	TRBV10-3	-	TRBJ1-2	CAISGDRSGGYTF	TGTGCCATCAGTGGGGACAGGTCTGGAGGCTACACCTTC
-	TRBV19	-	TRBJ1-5	CASQTAGSTQHF	TGTGCCAGTCAAACCGCCGGGAGCACCCAGCATTTT
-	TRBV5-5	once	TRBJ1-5	CASSSSITEPQHF	TGTGCCAGCAGTTCTAGCATTACCGAGCCCCAGCATTTT
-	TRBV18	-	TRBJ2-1	CASSQTGFLGDEQFF	TGTGCCAGCTCTCAGACAGGCTTTCTAGGGGATGAGCAGTTCTTC
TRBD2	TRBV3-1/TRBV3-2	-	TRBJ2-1	CASSQAGGTLEQFF	TGTGCCAGCAGCCAAGCGGGAGGGACCCTTGAGCAGTTCTTC
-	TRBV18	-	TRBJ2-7	CASSLEYEQYF	TGTGCCAGCTCACTTGAATACGAGCAGTACTTC
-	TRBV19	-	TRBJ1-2	CASSSLSNYGYTF	TGTGCCAGTAGTTCACTGTCTAACTATGGCTACACCTTC
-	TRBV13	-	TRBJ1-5	CASSLGNQPQHF	TGTGCCAGCAGCTTGGGGAATCAGCCCCAGCATTTT
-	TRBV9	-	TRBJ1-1	CASSVGGVTGAFF	TGTGCCAGCAGCGTAGGCGGGGTCACGGGGGCTTTCTTT
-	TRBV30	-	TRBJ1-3	CAWSGEVTIYF	TGTGCCTGGAGCGGGGAAGTCACCATATATTTT
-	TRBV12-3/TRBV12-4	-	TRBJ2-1	CASSLSGTHEQFF	TGTGCCAGCAGTTTATCCGGGACCCATGAGCAGTTCTTC
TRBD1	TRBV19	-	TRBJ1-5	CASSIAGTDSNQPQHF	TGTGCCAGTAGTATAGCAGGGACAGATAGCAATCAGCCCCAGCATTTT
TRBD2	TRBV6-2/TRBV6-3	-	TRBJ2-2	CASSYQAGDHTGELFF	TGTGCCAGCAGTTACCAAGCGGGGGATCACACCGGGGAGCTGTTTTTT
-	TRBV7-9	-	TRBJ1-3	CASSSVAPEGGNTIYF	TGTGCCAGCAGCTCCGTGGCCCCGGAGGGTGGAAACACCATATATTTT
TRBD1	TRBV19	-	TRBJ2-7	CASSREDRGAYEQYF	TGTGCCAGTAGTAGAGAGGACAGGGGGGCCTACGAGCAGTACTTC
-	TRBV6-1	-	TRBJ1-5	CASSAWGQGSPSNQPQHF	TGTGCCAGCAGTGCTTGGGGACAAGGTTCCCCTAGCAATCAGCCCCAGCATTTT
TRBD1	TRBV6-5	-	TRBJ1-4	CASSYGQGGGEKLFF	TGTGCCAGCAGTTACGGACAGGGGGGCGGGGAAAAACTGTTTTTT
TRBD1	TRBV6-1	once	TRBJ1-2	CASSEIQGASGYTF	TGTGCCAGCAGTGAAATCCAGGGGGCAAGTGGCTACACCTTC
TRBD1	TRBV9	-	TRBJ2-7	CASSAGTGGPYEQYF	TGTGCCAGCAGCGCCGGGACAGGGGGCCCCTACGAGCAGTACTTC